Included here is one T cell receptor (beta chain) sequence, with context. The assay was immunoSEQ multiplex PCR, and TCRdb's table has in-frame clones only and misses some. The sample carries over 400,000 clones, around 85% recorded once. This record belongs to a study of blood T cell repertoires in COVID-19. The germline V and J ends were trimmed by 0 bases and 5 bases, with 11 bases remaining between them. The CDR3 is 15 amino acids. The germline CDR1 and CDR2 sequences are SGHVS and FQNEAQ. The TCR comes from a woman aged 55-70 years who had recovered from COVID-19. V usage is TRBV7-8 and J usage is TRBJ1-5; TRBD1 might be the D (5 bases). Source material: PBMCs or T cells enriched from blood (not recorded which). For the CDR3, the DNA is TGTGCCAGCAGCTTAGCAGGGGTTGCCGATCAGCCCCAGCATTTT. It yields the protein CASSLAGVADQPQHF.